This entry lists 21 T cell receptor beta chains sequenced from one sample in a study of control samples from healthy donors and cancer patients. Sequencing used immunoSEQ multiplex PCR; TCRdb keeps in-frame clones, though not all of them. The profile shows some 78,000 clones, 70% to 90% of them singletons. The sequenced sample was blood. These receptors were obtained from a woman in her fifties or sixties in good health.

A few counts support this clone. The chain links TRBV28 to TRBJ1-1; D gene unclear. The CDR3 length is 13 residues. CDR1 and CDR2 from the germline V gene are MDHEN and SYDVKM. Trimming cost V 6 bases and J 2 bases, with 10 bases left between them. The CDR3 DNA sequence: TGTGCCAGCAGAACCTACCCCAACACTGAAGCTTTCTTT. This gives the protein CASRTYPNTEAFF.

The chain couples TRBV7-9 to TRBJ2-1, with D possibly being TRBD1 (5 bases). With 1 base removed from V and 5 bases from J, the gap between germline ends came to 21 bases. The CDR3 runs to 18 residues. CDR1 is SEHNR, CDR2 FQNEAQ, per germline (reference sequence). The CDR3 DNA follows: TGTGCCAGCAGCTTAGTTCTTTTGTCAGGGCGATATGACAATGAGCAGTTCTTC. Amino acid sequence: CASSLVLLSGRYDNEQFF.

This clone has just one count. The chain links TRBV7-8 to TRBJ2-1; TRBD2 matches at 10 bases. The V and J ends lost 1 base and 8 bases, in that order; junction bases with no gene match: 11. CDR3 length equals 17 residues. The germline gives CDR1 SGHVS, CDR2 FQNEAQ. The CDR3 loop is CASSLVGLAGDPHEQFF. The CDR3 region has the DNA TGTGCCAGCAGCTTAGTCGGGCTAGCGGGAGACCCCCATGAGCAGTTCTTC.

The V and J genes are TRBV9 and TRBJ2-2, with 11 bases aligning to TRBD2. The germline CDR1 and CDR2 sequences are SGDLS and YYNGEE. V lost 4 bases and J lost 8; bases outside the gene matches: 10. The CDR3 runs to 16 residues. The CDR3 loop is CASSNPGLAARGELFF. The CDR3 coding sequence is TGTGCCAGCAGCAACCCGGGACTAGCGGCACGGGGGGAGCTGTTTTTT.

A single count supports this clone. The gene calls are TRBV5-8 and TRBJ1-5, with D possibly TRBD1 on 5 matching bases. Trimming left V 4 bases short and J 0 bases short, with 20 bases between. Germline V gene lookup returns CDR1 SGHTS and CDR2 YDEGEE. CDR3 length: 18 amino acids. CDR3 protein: CASSKIKRGGNSNQPQHF. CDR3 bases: TGTGCCAGCAGCAAGATAAAGCGTGGGGGGAATAGCAATCAGCCCCAGCATTTT.

CDR3 in amino acids: CASSLGTNMYEQYF. For the CDR3, the DNA is TGTGCCAGCAGCTTAGGGACAAATATGTACGAGCAGTACTTC. The rearrangement uses TRBV5-5 and TRBJ2-7; possibly TRBD1 for D (6 bases). The germline gives CDR1 SGHKS, CDR2 YYEKEE (reference sequence). The CDR3 runs to 14 residues. V was shortened by 2 bases and J by 4 bases, with 13 bases between the two germline ends. Based on the CDR3 plus reference TRBV5-5 and TRBJ2-7, the full variable domain is DAGVTQSPTHLIKTRGQQVTLRCSPISGHKSVSWYQQVLGQGPQFIFQYYEKEERGRGNFPDRFSARQFPNYSSELNVNALLLGDSALYLCASSLGTNMYEQYFGPGTRLTVT.

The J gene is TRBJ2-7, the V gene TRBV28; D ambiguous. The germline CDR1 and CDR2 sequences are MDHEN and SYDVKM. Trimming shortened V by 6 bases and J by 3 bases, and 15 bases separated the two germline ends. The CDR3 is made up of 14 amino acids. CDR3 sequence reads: CASSLPAALYEQYF. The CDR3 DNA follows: TGTGCCAGCAGCCTCCCCGCTGCGCTCTACGAGCAGTACTTC.

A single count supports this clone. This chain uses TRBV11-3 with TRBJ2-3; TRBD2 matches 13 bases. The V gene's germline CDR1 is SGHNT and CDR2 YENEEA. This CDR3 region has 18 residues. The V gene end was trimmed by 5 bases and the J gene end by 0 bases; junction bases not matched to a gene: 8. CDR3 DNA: TGTGCCAGCAGCACCGGGACTAGCGGGGTACTTAGCACAGATACGCAGTATTTT. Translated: CASSTGTSGVLSTDTQYF.

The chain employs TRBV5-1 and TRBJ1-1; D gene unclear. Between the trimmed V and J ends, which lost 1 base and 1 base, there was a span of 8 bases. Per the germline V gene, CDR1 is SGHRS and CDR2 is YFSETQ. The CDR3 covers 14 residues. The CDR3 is CASSLLQSNTEAFF. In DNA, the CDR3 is TGCGCCAGCAGCTTGTTACAGTCGAACACTGAAGCTTTCTTT.

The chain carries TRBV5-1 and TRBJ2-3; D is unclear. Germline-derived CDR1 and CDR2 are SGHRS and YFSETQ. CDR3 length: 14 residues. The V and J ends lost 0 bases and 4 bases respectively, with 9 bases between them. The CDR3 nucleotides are TGCGCCAGCAGCTTGGCCTGGACGTCAGATACGCAGTATTTT. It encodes CASSLAWTSDTQYF.

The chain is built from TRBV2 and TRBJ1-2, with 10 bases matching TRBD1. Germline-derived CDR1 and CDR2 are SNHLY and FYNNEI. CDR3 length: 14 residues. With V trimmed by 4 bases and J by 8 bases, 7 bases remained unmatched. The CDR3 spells CASSGDRGSGGYTF. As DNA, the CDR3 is TGTGCCAGCAGTGGGGACAGGGGATCAGGCGGCTACACCTTC.

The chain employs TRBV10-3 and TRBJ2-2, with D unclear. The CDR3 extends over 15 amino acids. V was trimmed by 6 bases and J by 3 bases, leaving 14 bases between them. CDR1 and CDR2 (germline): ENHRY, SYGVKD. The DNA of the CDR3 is TGTGCCATCAGGGGGAACTTTCCTGACACCGGGGAGCTGTTTTTT. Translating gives CAIRGNFPDTGELFF.

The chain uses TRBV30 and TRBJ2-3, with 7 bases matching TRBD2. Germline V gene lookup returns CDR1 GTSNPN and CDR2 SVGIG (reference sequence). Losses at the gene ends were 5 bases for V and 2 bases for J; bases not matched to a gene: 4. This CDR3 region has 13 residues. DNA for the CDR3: TGTGCCTGGTTAGCGGGCCTCACAGATACGCAGTATTTT. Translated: CAWLAGLTDTQYF. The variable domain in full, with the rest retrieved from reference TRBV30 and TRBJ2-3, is SQTIHQWPATLVQPVGSPLSLECTVEGTSNPNLYWYRQAAGRGLQLLFYSVGIGQISSEVPQNLSASRPQDRQFILSSKKLLLSDSGFYLCAWLAGLTDTQYFGPGTRLTVL.

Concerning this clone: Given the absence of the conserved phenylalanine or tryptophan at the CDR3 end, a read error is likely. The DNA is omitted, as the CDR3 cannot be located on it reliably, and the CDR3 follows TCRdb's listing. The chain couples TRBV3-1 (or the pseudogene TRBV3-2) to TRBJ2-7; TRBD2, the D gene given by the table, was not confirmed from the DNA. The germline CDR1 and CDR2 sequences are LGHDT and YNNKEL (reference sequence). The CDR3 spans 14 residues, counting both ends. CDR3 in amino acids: CASSQDLGPLVKKL.

The CDR3 is CASSVGGSRAGYTF. CDR3 nucleotide sequence: TGTGCCAGCAGCGTAGGGGGGAGCAGGGCCGGCTACACCTTC. The gene calls are TRBV9 and TRBJ1-2; D possibly corresponds to TRBD1 (5 bases). The V end lost 0 bases, the J end lost 8 bases, and 14 bases lay between the germline ends. The germline gives CDR1 SGDLS, CDR2 YYNGEE. The CDR3 is made up of 14 amino acids.

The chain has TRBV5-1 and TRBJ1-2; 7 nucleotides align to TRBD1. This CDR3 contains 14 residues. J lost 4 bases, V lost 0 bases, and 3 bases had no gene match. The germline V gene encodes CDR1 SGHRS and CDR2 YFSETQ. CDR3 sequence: CASSLETGTYGYTF. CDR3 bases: TGCGCCAGCAGCTTGGAGACAGGGACCTATGGCTACACCTTC.

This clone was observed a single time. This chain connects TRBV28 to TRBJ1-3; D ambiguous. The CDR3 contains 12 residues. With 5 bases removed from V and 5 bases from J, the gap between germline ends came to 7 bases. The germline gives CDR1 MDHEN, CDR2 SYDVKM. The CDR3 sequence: CASSENRNTIYF. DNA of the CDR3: TGTGCCAGCAGTGAAAACAGAAACACCATATATTTT.

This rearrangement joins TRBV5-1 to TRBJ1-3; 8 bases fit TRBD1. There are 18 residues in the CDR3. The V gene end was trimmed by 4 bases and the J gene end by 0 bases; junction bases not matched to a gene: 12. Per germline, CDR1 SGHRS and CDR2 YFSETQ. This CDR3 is CASSQELNQGASGNTIYF. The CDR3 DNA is TGCGCCAGCAGCCAGGAACTTAACCAGGGGGCCTCTGGAAACACCATATATTTT.

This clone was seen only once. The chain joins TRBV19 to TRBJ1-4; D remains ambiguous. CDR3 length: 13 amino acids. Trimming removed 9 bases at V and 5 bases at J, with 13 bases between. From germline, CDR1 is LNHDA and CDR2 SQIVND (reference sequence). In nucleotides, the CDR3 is TGTGCCAGCCGGGCCCCGGAAAATGAAAAACTGTTTTTT. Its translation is CASRAPENEKLFF. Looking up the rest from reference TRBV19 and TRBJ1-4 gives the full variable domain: DGGITQSPKYLFRKEGQNVTLSCEQNLNHDAMYWYRQDPGQGLRLIYYSQIVNDFQKGDIAEGYSVSREKKESFPLTVTSAQKNPTAFYLCASRAPENEKLFFGSGTQLSVL.

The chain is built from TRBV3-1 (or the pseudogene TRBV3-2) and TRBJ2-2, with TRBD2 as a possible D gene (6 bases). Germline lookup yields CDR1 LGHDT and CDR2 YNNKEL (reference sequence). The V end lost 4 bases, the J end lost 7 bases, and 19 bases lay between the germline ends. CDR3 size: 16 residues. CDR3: CASSPPRTISSGELFF. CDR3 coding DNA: TGTGCCAGCAGCCCACCCCGGACTATTTCAAGCGGGGAGCTGTTTTTT.

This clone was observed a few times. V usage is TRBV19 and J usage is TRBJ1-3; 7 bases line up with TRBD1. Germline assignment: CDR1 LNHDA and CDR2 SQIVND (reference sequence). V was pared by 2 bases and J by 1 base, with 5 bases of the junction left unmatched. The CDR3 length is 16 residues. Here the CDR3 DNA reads TGTGCCAGTAGTATAACCCTCAGGGGGTCTGGAAACACCATATATTTT. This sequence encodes CASSITLRGSGNTIYF. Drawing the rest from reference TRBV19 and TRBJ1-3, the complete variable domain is DGGITQSPKYLFRKEGQNVTLSCEQNLNHDAMYWYRQDPGQGLRLIYYSQIVNDFQKGDIAEGYSVSREKKESFPLTVTSAQKNPTAFYLCASSITLRGSGNTIYFGEGSWLTVV.